In this sample, the clone carrying this T cell receptor (beta chain) turned up a few times. This sample stems from a study of spatial heterogeneity in lung cancer. Study summary: Compared with alpha-chain sequences, beta-chain sequences were consistently detected in greater numbers. Raw sequencing reads included, on average, more than eight appearances of each unique TCR and UMI combination.

Time point meaning: sample taken at primary tumor resection. Unsorted whole RNA from tumor, nontumor lung or frozen PBMC underwent sequencing. TCRdb analysed the 5' RACE reads with MiXCR anew, one entry per CDR3 protein. The repertoire includes under 15,000 distinct CDR3 sequences, 13% to 15% of them detected once, and roughly 2.4% sits in the top ten. The CDR3 extends over 11 amino acids. The germline V gene has CDR1 SEHNR and CDR2 FQNEAQ (reference sequence). Between the trimmed V and J ends, which lost 2 bases and 7 bases, there was a span of 2 bases. J is TRBJ2-2 and V is TRBV7-9; D is ambiguous. The sample was PBMCs, taken at surgery. The clonotype originates from a female donor with early-stage non-small cell lung cancer. The CDR3 DNA reads TGTGCCAGCAGCTTAAGCGGGGAGCTGTTTTTT. The encoded protein is CASSLSGELFF.